This entry concerns a single T cell receptor beta chain. No antigen is known for it. This table comes from immunoSEQ multiplex PCR, and its TCRdb copy is limited to in-frame clones, with some not included. The sample shows 2 million to 2.5 million clones, under 97% of them seen only once. The data belong to a study of shared clonotypes between healthy human individuals. Study summary: A donor's plate count was three for CD4 naive and three for CD4 memory; CD8 naive had two and CD8 memory one. Study-wide results and caveats: The generation probabilities recorded for non-shared clonotypes fell below those of clonotypes shared by all four donors. Sampling covered nothing but blood. Tissue TCR repertoires likely differ from those found in blood.

This CDR3 has 14 amino acids. Trimming took 6 bases from V and 11 from J, leaving 20 bases between them. Germline assignment: CDR1 MDHEN and CDR2 SYDVKM. V is TRBV28 and J is TRBJ1-3; D not resolved. This receptor was taken from a man younger than 35 in good health. Specimen: naive CD4+ T cells sorted from blood. Subset reported: CD45RA+ positively selected. The CDR3 sequence is CASRPNRAINPIYF. The CDR3 DNA is TGTGCCAGCAGACCTAACCGGGCCATTAACCCCATATATTTT.